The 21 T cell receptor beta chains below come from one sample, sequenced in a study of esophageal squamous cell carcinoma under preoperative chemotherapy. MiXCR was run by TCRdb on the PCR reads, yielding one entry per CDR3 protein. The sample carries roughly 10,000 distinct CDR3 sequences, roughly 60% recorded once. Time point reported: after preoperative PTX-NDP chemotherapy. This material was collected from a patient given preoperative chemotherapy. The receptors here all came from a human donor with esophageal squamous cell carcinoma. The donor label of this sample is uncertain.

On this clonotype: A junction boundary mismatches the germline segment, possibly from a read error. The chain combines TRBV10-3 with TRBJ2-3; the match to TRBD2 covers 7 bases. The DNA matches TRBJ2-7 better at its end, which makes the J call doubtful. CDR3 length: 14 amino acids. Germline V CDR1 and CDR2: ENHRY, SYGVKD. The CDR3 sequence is CGGTGGGAKNTQYF. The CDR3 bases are TGCGGCGGCACGGGGGGAGGAGCCAAGAACACGCAGTACTTC.

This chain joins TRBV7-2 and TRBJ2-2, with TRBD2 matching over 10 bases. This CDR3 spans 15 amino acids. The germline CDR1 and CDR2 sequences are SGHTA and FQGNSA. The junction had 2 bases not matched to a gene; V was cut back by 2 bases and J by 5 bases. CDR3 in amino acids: CASSLTAGGTGELFF. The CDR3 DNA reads TGTGCCAGCAGCTTAACAGCGGGAGGGACCGGGGAGCTGTTTTTT.

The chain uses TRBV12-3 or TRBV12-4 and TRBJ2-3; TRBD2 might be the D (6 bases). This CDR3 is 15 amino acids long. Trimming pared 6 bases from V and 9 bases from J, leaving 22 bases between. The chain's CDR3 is CASSTLAGPKNTQYF. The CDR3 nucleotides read TGTGCCAGCAGCACGCTGGCGGGACCTAAAAACACGCAGTATTTT.

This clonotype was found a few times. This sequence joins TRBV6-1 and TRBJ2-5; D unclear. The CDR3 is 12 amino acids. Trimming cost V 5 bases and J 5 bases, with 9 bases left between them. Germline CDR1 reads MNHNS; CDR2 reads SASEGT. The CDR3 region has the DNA TGTGCCAGCAGTCCCACAAGGGAGACCCAGTACTTC. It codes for CASSPTRETQYF.

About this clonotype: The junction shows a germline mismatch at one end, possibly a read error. The CDR3 bases are TGTGCCGGGGGTATAGGGGGCCGTGGCAAAGATACCCAGTACTTC. Translating gives CAGGIGGRGKDTQYF. This rearrangement joins TRBV6-4 to TRBJ2-3; 7 nucleotides agree with TRBD1. The end of the DNA is better explained by TRBJ2-5, so the J call may be wrong. The germline gives CDR1 MRHNA, CDR2 SNTAGT. This CDR3 has 15 residues.

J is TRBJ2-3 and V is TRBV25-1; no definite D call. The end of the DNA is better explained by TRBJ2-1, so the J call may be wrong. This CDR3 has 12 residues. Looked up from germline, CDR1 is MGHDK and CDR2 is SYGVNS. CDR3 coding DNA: TGTGCCAGCAGCACACAAGCCGGCGAGCAGTTCTTC. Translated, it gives CASSTQAGEQFF.

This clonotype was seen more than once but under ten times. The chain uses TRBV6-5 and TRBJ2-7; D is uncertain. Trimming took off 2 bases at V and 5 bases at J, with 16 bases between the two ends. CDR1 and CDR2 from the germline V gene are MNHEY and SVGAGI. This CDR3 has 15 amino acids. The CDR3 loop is CASSYADFRWNEQYF. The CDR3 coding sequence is TGTGCCAGCAGTTACGCCGACTTCCGGTGGAACGAGCAGTACTTC.

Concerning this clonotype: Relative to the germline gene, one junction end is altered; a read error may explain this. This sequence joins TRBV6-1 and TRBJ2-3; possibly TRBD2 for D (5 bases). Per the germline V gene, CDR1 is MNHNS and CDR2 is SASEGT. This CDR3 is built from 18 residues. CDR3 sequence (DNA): TGTGCCAGCAGTGAGAGGGCATCGGGGATGTCAGCCAAAAATACGCAGTATTTC. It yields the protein CASSERASGMSAKNTQYF.

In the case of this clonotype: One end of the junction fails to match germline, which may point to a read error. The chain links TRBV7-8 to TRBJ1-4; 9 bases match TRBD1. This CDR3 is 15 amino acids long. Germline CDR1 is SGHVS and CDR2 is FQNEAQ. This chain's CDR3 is CVSSGPTGGNEKLFF. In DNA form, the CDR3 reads TGTGTCAGCAGCGGCCCGACAGGGGGTAATGAAAAACTGTTTTTT.

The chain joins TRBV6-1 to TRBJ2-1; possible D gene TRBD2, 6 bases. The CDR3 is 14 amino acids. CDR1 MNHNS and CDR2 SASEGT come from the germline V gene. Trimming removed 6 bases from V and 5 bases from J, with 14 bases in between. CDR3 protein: CASRLIGTDNEQFF. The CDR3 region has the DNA TGTGCCAGCAGACTCATCGGGACTGACAATGAGCAGTTCTTC.

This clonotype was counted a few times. The CDR3 DNA follows: TGTGCCAGCAGCCCTCGGGGGGGCCTAGAGACCCAGTACTTC. Translating it yields CASSPRGGLETQYF. This chain uses TRBV7-2 with TRBJ2-4; 8 nucleotides match TRBD2. The J call may be mistaken, given a closer DNA end match to TRBJ2-5. From germline, CDR1 is SGHTA and CDR2 FQGNSA. The length of the CDR3 is 14 residues.

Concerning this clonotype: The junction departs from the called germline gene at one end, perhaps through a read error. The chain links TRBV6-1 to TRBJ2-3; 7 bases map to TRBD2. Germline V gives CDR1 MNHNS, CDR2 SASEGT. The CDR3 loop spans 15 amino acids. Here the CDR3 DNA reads TGTGCCAGCAGTGAGGGGGGGTGGGGCAAAGACATGCAGTATTTC. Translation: CASSEGGWGKDMQYF.

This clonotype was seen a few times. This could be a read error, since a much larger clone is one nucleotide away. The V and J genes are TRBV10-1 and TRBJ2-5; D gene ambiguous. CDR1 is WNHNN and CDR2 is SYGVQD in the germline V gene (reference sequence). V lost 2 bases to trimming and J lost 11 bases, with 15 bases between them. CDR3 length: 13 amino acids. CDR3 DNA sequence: TGCGCCAGCAGTGAGCCAGCTAGGGATGAGCAGTACTTC. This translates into CASSEPARDEQYF.

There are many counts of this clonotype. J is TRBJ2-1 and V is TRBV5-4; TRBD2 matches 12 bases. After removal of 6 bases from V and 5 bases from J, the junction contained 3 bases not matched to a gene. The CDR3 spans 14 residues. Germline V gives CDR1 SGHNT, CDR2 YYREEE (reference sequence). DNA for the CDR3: TGTGCCAGCACTAGCGGGAGGGGAAACAATGAGCAGTTCTTC. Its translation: CASTSGRGNNEQFF.

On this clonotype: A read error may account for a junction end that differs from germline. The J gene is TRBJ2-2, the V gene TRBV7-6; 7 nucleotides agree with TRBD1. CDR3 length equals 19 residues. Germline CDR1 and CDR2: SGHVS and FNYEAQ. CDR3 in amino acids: CASSLGARAGGVNTGKLFF. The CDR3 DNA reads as TGTGCCAGCAGCTTAGGGGCTAGGGCAGGGGGTGTGAACACCGGGAAGCTGTTTTTT.

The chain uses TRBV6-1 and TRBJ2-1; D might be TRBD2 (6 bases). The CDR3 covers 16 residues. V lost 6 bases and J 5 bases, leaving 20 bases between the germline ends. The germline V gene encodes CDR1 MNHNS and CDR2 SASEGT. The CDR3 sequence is CASRHRPGAVNNEQFF. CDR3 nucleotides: TGTGCCAGCAGACACAGACCGGGAGCCGTTAACAATGAGCAGTTCTTC.

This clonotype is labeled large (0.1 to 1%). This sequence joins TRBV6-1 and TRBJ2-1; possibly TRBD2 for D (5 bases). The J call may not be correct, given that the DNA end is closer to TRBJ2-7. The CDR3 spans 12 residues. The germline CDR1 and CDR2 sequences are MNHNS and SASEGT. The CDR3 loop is CASRTIYNEQYF. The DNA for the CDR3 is TGTGCCAGCAGGACTATCTACAATGAGCAGTACTTC.

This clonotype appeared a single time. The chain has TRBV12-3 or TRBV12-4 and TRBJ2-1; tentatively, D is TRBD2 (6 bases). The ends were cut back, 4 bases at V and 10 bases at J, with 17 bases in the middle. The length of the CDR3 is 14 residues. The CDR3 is CASSYLAEAGEQFF. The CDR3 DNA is TGTGCCAGCAGTTACCTGGCCGAGGCGGGGGAGCAGTTCTTC.

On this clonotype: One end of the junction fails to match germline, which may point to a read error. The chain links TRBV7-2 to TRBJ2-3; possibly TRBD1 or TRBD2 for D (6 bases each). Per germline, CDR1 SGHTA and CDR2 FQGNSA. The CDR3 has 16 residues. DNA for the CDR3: TGTGCCAGCAGCGTACGGGGGCTGGGGGCCACAGACACGCAGTATTTC. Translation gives CASSVRGLGATDTQYF.

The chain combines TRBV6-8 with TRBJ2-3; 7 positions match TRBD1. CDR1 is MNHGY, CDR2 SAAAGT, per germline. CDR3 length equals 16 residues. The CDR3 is CSCAPLGGPDQETQYF. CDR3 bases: TGTTCTTGCGCGCCCCTAGGGGGCCCTGACCAAGAGACCCAGTATTTT.

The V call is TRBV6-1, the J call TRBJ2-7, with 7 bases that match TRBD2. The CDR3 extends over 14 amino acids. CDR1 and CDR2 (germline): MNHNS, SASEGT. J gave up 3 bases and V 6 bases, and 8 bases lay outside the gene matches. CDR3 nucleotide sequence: TGTGCCAGCAGGCCCGGGACTACGCACTACGAGCAGTACTTC. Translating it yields CASRPGTTHYEQYF.